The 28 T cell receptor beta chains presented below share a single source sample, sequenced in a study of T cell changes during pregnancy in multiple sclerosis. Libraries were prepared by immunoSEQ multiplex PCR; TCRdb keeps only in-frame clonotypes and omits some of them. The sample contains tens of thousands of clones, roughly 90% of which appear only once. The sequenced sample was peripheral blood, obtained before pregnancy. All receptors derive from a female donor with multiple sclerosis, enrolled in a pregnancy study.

CDR3: CASSQEGREFGGYGYTF. CDR3 DNA sequence: TGTGCCAGCAGCCAAGAGGGCCGGGAATTCGGTGGGTATGGCTACACCTTC. The V gene is TRBV4-2, the J gene TRBJ1-2; no firm D call. CDR3 length: 17 amino acids. CDR1 and CDR2 from the germline V gene are LGHNA and YNFKEQ. V was pared by 0 bases and J by 5 bases, with 19 bases between.

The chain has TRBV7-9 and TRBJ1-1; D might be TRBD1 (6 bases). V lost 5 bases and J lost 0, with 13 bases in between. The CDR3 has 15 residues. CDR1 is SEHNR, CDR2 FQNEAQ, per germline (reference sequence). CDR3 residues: CASSPLGTMNTEAFF. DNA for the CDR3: TGTGCCAGCAGCCCTCTGGGGACAATGAACACTGAAGCTTTCTTT.

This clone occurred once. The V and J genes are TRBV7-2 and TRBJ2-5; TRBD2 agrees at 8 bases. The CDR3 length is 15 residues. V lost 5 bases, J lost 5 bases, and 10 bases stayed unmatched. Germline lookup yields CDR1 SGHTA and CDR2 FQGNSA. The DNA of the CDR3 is TGTGCCAGCAGCGCAGACGGGGGGGCCTGGGAGACCCAGTACTTC. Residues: CASSADGGAWETQYF.

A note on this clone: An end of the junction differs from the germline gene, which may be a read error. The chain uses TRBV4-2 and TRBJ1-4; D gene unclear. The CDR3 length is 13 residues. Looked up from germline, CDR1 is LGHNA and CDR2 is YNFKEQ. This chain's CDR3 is CASSQDRRGGPIF. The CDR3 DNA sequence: TGTGCCAGCAGCCAAGATAGACGGGGAGGACCGATTTTT.

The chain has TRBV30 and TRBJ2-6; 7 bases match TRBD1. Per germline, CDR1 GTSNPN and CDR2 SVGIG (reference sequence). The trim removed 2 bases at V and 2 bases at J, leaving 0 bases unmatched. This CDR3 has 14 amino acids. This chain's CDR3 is CAWSQGAGANVLTF. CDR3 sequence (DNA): TGTGCCTGGAGTCAGGGGGCTGGGGCCAACGTCCTGACTTTC.

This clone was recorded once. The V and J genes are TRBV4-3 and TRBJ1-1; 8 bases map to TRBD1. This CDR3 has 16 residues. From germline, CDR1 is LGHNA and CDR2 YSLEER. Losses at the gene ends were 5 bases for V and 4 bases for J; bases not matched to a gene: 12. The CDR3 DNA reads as TGCGCCAGCAGCACCCAGCAGGGGGCCCAGAGCACTGAAGCTTTCTTT. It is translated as CASSTQQGAQSTEAFF.

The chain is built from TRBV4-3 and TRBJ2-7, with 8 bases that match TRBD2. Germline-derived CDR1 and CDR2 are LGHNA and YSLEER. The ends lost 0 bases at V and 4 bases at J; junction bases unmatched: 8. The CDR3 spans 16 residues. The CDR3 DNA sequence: TGCGCCAGCAGCCAAGAAGCGGTGGGACTAGGGTACGAGCAGTACTTC. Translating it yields CASSQEAVGLGYEQYF.

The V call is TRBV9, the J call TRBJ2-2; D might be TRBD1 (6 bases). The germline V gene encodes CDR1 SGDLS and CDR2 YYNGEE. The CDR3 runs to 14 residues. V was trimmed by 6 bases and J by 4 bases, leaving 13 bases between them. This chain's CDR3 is CASNPDRTTGELFF. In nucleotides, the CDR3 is TGTGCCAGCAACCCCGACAGGACCACCGGGGAGCTGTTTTTT. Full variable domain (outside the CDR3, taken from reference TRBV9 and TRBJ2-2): DSGVTQTPKHLITATGQRVTLRCSPRSGDLSVYWYQQSLDQGLQFLIQYYNGEERAKGNILERFSAQQFPDLHSELNLSSLELGDSALYFCASNPDRTTGELFFGEGSRLTVL.

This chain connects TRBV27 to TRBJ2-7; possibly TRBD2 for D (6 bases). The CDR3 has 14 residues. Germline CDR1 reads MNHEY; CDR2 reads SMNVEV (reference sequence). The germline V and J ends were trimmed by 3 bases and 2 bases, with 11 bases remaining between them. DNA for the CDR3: TGTGCCAGCAGTTTGGCGGAGGGCCCCTACGAGCAGTACTTC. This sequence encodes CASSLAEGPYEQYF.

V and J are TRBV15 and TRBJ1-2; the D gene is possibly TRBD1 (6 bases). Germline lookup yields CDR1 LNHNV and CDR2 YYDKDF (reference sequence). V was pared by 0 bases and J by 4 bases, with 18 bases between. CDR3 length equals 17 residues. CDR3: CATSRDRTGRSSYGYTF. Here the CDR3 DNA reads TGTGCCACCAGCAGAGATCGCACAGGGAGATCGAGCTATGGCTACACCTTC.

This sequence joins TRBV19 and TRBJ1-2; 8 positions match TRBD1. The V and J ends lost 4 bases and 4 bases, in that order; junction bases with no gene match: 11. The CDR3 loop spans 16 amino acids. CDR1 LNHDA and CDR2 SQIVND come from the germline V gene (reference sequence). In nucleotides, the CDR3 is TGTGCCAGTAGTACCCCCCGGACAGGGAATTTCTATGGCTACACCTTC. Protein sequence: CASSTPRTGNFYGYTF.

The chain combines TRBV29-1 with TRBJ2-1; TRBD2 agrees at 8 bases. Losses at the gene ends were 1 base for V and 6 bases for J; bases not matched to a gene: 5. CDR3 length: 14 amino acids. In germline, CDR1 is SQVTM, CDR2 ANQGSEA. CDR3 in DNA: TGCAGCGTTGAAGGGACTAGCAGGTTCAATGAGCAGTTCTTC. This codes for CSVEGTSRFNEQFF.

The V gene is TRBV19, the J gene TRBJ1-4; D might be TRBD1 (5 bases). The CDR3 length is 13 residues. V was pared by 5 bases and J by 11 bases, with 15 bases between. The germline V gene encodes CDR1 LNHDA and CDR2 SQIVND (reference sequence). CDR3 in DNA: TGTGCCAGTAGTTTACAGGATAGGCGGAAACTGTTTTTT. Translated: CASSLQDRRKLFF.

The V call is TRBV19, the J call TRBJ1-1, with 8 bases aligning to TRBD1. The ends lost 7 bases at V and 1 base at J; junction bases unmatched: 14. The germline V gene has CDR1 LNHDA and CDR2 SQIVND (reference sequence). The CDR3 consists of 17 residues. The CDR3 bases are TGTGCCAGTACCCCGGCCGGACAGGGATTGGCGAACACTGAAGCTTTCTTT. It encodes CASTPAGQGLANTEAFF.

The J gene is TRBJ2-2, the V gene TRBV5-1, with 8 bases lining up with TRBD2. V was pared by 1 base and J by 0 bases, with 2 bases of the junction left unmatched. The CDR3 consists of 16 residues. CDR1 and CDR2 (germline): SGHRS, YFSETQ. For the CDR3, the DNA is TGCGCCAGCAGCTTGTACGGGGGGGCGAACACCGGGGAGCTGTTTTTT. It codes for CASSLYGGANTGELFF.

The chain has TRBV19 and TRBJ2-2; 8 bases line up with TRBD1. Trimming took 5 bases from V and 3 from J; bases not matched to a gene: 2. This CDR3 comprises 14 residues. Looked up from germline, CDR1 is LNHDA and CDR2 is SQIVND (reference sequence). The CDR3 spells CASSRTGYTGELFF. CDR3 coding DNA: TGTGCCAGTAGTCGGACAGGGTACACCGGGGAGCTGTTTTTT. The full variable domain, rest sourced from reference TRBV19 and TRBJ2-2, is DGGITQSPKYLFRKEGQNVTLSCEQNLNHDAMYWYRQDPGQGLRLIYYSQIVNDFQKGDIAEGYSVSREKKESFPLTVTSAQKNPTAFYLCASSRTGYTGELFFGEGSRLTVL.

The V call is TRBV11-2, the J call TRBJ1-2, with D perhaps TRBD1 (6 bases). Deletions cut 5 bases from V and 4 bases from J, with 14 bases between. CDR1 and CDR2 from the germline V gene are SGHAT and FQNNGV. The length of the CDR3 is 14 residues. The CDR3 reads CASSRGHRGYGYTF. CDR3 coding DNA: TGTGCCAGCAGCCGGGGACATCGCGGCTATGGCTACACCTTC.

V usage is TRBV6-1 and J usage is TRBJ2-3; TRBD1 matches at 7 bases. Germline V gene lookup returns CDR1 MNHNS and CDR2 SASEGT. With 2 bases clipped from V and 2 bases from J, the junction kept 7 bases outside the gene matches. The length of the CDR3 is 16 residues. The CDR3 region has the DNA TGTGCCAGCAGTGAAAGAAGGGACAGCTACACAGATACGCAGTATTTT. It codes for CASSERRDSYTDTQYF.

This CDR3 is CASSRRGLAGNSYNEQFF. DNA for the CDR3: TGTGCCAGCAGCAGACGGGGACTAGCGGGGAACTCCTACAATGAGCAGTTCTTC. This chain joins TRBV21-1 and TRBJ2-1; TRBD2 is the table's D call and was not checked against the DNA. TRBV21-1 is designated a pseudogene. The CDR3 loop spans 18 amino acids.

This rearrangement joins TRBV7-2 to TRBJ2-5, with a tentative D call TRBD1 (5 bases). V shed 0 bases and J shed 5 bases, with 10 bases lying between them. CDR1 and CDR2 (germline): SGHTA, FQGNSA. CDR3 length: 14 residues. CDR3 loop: CASSLAGRAETQYF. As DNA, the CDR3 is TGTGCCAGCAGCTTAGCCGGCAGGGCGGAGACCCAGTACTTC.

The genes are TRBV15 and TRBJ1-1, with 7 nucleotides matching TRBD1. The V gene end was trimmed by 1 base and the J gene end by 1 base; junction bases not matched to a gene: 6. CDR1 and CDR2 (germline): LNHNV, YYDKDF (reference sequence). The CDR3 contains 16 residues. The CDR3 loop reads CATSRARQGPNTEAFF. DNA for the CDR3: TGTGCCACCAGCAGAGCGAGACAGGGCCCGAACACTGAAGCTTTCTTT.

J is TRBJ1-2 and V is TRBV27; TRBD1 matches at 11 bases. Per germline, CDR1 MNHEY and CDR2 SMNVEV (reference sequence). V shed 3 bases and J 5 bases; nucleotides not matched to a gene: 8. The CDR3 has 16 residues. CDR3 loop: CASSFFRDRGVYGYTF. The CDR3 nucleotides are TGTGCCAGCAGTTTCTTCCGGGACAGGGGGGTTTATGGCTACACCTTC.

The CDR3 region has the DNA TGTGCCAGCAGCTTAATGGCGGGGACGGCTAATGAGCAGTTCTTC. Translating it yields CASSLMAGTANEQFF. The chain couples TRBV7-3 to TRBJ2-1, with D maybe TRBD2 (6 bases). Germline assignment: CDR1 SGHTA and CDR2 FQGTGA. CDR3 length equals 15 residues. The V end lost 1 base, the J end lost 7 bases, and 14 bases lay between the germline ends.

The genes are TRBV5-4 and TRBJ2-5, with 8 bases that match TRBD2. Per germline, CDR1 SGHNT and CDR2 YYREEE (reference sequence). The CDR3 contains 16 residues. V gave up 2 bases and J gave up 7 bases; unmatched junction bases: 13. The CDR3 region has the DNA TGTGCCAGCAGCTTAAGGGGACTAGGCCCCCAGTTGACCCAGTACTTC. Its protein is CASSLRGLGPQLTQYF.

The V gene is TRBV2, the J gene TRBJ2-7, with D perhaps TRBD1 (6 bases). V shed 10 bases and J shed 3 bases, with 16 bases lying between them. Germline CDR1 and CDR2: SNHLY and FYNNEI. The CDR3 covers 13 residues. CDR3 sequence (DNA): TGTGCCACCAACGAGGACAGTCTCTACGAGCAGTACTTC. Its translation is CATNEDSLYEQYF.

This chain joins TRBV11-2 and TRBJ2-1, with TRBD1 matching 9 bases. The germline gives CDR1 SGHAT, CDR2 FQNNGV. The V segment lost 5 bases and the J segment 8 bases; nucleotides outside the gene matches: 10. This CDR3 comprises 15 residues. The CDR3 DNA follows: TGTGCCAGCAGCGCCGGGACAGGGAATGTAGATGAGCAGTTCTTC. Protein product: CASSAGTGNVDEQFF. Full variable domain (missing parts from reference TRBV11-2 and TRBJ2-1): EAGVAQSPRYKIIEKRQSVAFWCNPISGHATLYWYQQILGQGPKLLIQFQNNGVVDDSQLPKDRFSAERLKGVDSTLKIQPAKLEDSAVYLCASSAGTGNVDEQFFGPGTRLTVL.

CDR3 bases: TGTGCCAGTAGTTTCCGGGACACTACTCCCGGGGAGCTGTTTTTT. This sequence encodes CASSFRDTTPGELFF. The chain uses TRBV19 and TRBJ2-2; D might be TRBD1 (6 bases). V lost 5 bases, J lost 6 bases, and 16 bases lay in between. The V gene's germline CDR1 is LNHDA and CDR2 SQIVND (reference sequence). CDR3 length equals 15 residues.

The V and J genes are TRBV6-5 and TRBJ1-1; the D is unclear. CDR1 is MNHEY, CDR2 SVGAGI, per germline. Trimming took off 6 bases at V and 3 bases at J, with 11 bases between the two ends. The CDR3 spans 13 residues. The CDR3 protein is CASRPGRYTEAFF. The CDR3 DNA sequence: TGTGCCAGCAGGCCCGGGAGGTACACTGAAGCTTTCTTT.